The entry below describes one T cell receptor (beta chain). The antigen is undetermined. The CDR3 length is 14 residues. V lost 0 bases to trimming and J lost 6 bases; unmatched junction nucleotides: 2. CDR1 is SGDLS, CDR2 YYNGEE, per germline. This sample is part of a study of cytomegalovirus exposure and HLA in healthy donors. Turning to the study itself: About 84% of some 390 genotyped donors fell in the Caucasian-associated ancestry cluster.

Though probably carrying unrecorded immune exposures, donors were nominally healthy at sampling. Study conclusions and caveats: Accounts indicate the classifier identified cytomegalovirus status with strong specificity and sensitivity. The study reported that TCR beta sequences accurately predicted HLA-A and HLA-B alleles in most subjects.

The PCR contained 60 Vbeta and 13 Jbeta primers. Sequencing used immunoSEQ multiplex PCR; TCRdb keeps in-frame clones, though not all of them. The table shows about 200,000 clones, with 86% occurring only once. V usage is TRBV9 and J usage is TRBJ2-7; 11 nucleotides match TRBD2. The source of this sequence is a woman aged 30 to 39 in good health and CMV-seronegative. The specimen sequenced was PBMCs. The CDR3 coding sequence is TGTGCCAGCAGCGTAGATCTAGCGGGAGGCGAGCAGTACTTC. This encodes CASSVDLAGGEQYF.